Each of the 2 T cell receptor beta chains below was sequenced from the same sample in a study of early T cells in non-severe SARS-CoV-2 infection (dated by TCRdb to about 2021). The method behind the library was 5' RACE. Sequencing relied on a NextSeq 500. TCRdb's own reprocessing of the public reads used fastp at Q25 and MiXCR and kept productive beta chains. Rows matching on CDR3 protein sequence are summarized as one entry with the most common DNA and genes. Counted in this sample were about 52,000 distinct CDR3 sequences; roughly 8.2% of them appeared once. In total, the top ten clones hold roughly 4.2% of the sample. Sample: whole blood. All receptors come from an adult who was a healthcare worker with PCR-confirmed SARS-CoV-2 infection or an uninfected control (not recorded which).

This clonotype was seen ten or more times. This chain uses TRBV30 with TRBJ2-7; the D gene is possibly TRBD2 (5 bases). V lost 7 bases, J lost 3 bases, and 13 bases lay in between. CDR3 length: 12 amino acids. Germline CDR1 is GTSNPN and CDR2 is SVGIG (reference sequence). In DNA, the CDR3 is TGTGCCTACCAAGAGGGCGGCTACGAGCAGTACTTC. This codes for CAYQEGGYEQYF.

The chain is built from TRBV7-6 and TRBJ2-7; tentative D call: TRBD1 (5 bases). Germline V CDR1 and CDR2: SGHVS, FNYEAQ. V was clipped by 5 bases and J by 1 base, with 18 bases between them. CDR3 length equals 16 residues. CDR3 nucleotides: TGTGCCAGCAGCGACAAGACAGTTTGGGTGTCCTACGAGCAGTACTTC. It encodes CASSDKTVWVSYEQYF.